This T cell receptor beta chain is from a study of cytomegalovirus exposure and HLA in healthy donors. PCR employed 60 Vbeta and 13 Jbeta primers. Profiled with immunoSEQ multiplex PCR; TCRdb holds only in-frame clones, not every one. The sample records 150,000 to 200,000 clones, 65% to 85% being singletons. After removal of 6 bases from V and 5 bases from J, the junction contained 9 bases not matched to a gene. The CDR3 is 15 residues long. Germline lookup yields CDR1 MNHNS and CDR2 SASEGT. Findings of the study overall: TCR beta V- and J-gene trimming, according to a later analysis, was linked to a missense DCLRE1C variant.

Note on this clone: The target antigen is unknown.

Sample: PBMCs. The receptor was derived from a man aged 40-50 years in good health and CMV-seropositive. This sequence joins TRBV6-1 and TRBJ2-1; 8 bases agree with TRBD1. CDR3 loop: CASSYWTGSNNEQFF. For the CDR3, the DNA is TGTGCCAGCAGCTATTGGACAGGGAGTAACAATGAGCAGTTCTTC.